Listed below are T cell receptor beta chains from one sample, sequenced in a study of T cells expressing NK-cell markers. Each CDR3 protein gets one entry in TCRdb, which reprocessed the 5' RACE reads and gives no DNA. The sample is made up of about 160,000 distinct CDR3 sequences, and the top ten hold 15% to 20% of it. The sample taken for sequencing was blood T cells: a sorted CD56 or NKG2C T cell subset, CD4+ or CD8+ T cells, or bulk PBMC T cells (not recorded which). Receptors originate from a woman aged 18 to 75 in good health. The CDR3 runs from the conserved cysteine through the conserved F or W.

CDR3,V,J
CASSQGDRVVHGYTF,TRBV4-1,TRBJ1-2
CASSFPVPYEQFF,TRBV5-6,TRBJ2-1
CSARDLSLVGIAYNEQFF,TRBV20-1,TRBJ2-1
CASSQRGGPNEQFF,TRBV18,TRBJ2-1
CSASAAGRDTEAFF,TRBV20-1,TRBJ1-1
CSAREAAGWQETQYF,TRBV20-1,TRBJ2-5
CASSDPGTGKETQYF,TRBV25-1,TRBJ2-5
CASSLVSSPQETQYF,TRBV5-1,TRBJ2-5
CANSDGLNTEAFF,TRBV28,TRBJ1-1
CASSSLRTLPEQYF,TRBV14,TRBJ2-7
CASSHGDRGSSYEQYF,TRBV5-1,TRBJ2-7
CASSAGTSGHYEQYF,TRBV9,TRBJ2-7
CASSPEGRRDEQFF,TRBV7-2,TRBJ2-1
CASSQRSGGEKLFF,TRBV4-2,TRBJ1-4
CSAWDRIPTTQYF,TRBV20-1,TRBJ2-3
CASTGLAANTGELFF,TRBV27,TRBJ2-2
CASSKGGLTYNEQFF,TRBV5-1,TRBJ2-1
CASSQLRHTQYF,TRBV3-1,TRBJ2-3
CASSQKPTVTYNEQFF,TRBV7-9,TRBJ2-1
CASSLALAGVGEQYF,TRBV12-3/TRBV12-4,TRBJ2-7
CAWSKDRSSYEQYF,TRBV30,TRBJ2-7
CASSLRSRDSYGYTF,TRBV6-4,TRBJ1-2
CASSPGTRGEETQYF,TRBV5-6,TRBJ2-5
CSVSGEGYGYTF,TRBV29-1,TRBJ1-2
CASSQDLGAGNEQFF,TRBV3-1,TRBJ2-1
CSTTIPGQGGVQYF,TRBV20-1,TRBJ2-7
CSARTGTGNTEAFF,TRBV20-1,TRBJ1-1
CASSLHKNIQYF,TRBV7-2,TRBJ2-4
CAIFGPSGNTGELFF,TRBV10-3,TRBJ2-2
CSAAGPFSNQPQHF,TRBV20-1,TRBJ1-5
CASSSFGGQSYNEQFF,TRBV28,TRBJ2-1
CASSSQPGLAGGRNEQFF,TRBV12-3/TRBV12-4,TRBJ2-1
CAWEPGTGGEQYF,TRBV30,TRBJ2-7
CASSWEAARPNYEQYF,TRBV5-1,TRBJ2-7
CASSPLGTTEAFF,TRBV7-9,TRBJ1-1
CASSLGGQSQSPLHF,TRBV12-3/TRBV12-4,TRBJ1-6